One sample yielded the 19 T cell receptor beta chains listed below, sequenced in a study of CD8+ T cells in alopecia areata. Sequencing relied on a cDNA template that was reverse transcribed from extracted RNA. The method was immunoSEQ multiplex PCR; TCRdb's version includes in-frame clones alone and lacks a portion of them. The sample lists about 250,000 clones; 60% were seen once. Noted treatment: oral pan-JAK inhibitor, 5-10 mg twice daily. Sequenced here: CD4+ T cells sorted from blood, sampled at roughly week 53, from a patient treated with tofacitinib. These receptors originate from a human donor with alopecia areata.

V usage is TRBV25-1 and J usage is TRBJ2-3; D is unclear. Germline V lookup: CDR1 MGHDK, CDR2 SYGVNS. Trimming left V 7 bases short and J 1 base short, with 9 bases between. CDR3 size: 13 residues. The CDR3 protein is CASKGRGTDTQYF. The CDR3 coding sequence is TGTGCCAGCAAAGGTCGGGGCACAGATACGCAGTATTTT.

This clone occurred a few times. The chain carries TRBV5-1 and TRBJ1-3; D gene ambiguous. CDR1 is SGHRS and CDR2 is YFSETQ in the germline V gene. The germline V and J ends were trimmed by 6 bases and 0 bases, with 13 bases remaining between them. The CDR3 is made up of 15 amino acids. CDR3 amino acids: CASNLAGGSGNTIYF. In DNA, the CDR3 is TGCGCCAGCAACCTCGCGGGCGGCTCTGGAAACACCATATATTTT.

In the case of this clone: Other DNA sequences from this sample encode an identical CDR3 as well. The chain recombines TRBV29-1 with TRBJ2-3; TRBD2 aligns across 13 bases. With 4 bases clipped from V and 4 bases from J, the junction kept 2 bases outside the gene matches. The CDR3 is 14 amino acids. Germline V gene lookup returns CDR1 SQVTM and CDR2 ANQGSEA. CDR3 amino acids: CSVGLAGGPDTQYF. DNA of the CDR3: TGCAGCGTTGGACTAGCGGGGGGCCCAGATACGCAGTATTTT.

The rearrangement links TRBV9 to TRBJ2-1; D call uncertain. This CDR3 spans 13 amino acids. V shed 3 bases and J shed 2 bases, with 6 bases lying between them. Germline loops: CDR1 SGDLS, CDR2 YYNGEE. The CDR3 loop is CASSARAYNEQFF. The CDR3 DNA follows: TGTGCCAGCAGCGCCAGAGCCTACAATGAGCAGTTCTTC.

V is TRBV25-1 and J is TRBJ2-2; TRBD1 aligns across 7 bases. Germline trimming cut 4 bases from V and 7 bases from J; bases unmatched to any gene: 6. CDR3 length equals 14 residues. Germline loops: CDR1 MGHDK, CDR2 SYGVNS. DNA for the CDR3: TGTGCCAGCAGTGCACAGGGGATAGGCGGGGAGCTGTTTTTT. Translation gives CASSAQGIGGELFF.

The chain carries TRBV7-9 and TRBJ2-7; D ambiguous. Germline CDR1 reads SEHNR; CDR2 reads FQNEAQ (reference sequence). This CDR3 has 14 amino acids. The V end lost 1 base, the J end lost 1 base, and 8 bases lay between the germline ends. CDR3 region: CASSLDSVSYEQYF. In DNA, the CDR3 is TGTGCCAGCAGCTTAGACAGCGTTTCCTACGAGCAGTACTTC. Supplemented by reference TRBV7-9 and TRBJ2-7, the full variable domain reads DTGVSQNPRHKITKRGQNVTFRCDPISEHNRLYWYRQTLGQGPEFLTYFQNEAQLEKSRLLSDRFSAERPKGSFSTLEIQRTEQGDSAMYLCASSLDSVSYEQYFGPGTRLTVT.

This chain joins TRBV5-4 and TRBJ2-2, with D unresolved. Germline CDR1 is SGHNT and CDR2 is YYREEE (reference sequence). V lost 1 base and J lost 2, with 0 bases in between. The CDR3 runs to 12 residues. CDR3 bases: TGTGCCAGCAGCTTGAACACCGGGGAGCTGTTTTTT. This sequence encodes CASSLNTGELFF.

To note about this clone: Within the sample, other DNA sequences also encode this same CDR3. CDR3 coding DNA: TGCAGCGTTGGGAAGTACCAAGAGACCCAGTACTTC. Translation: CSVGKYQETQYF. The V call is TRBV29-1, the J call TRBJ2-5; D remains ambiguous. Per the germline V gene, CDR1 is SQVTM and CDR2 is ANQGSEA. The V end was cut by 4 bases, the J end by 0 bases, with 6 bases between. The CDR3 runs 12 residues.

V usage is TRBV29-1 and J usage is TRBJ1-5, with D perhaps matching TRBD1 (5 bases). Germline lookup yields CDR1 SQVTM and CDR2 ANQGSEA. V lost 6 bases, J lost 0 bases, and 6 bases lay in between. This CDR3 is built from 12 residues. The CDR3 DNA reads TGCAGCGTGGGGGTTAGCAATCAGCCCCAGCATTTT. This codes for CSVGVSNQPQHF.

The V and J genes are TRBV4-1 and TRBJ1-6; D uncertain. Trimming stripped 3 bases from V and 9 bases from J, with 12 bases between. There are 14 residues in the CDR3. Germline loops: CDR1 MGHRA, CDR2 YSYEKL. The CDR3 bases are TGCGCCAGCAGCCAGGCTACAGATGGTTCACCCCTCCACTTT. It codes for CASSQATDGSPLHF.

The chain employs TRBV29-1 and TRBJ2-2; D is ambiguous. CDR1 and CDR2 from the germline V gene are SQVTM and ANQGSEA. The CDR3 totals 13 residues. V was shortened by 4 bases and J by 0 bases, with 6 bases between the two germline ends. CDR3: CSVAQSNTGELFF. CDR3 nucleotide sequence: TGCAGCGTTGCACAATCGAACACCGGGGAGCTGTTTTTT.

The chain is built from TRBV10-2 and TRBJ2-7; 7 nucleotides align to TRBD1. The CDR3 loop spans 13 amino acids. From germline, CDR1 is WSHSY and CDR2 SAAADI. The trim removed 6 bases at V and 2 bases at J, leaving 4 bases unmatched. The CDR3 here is CASRPDRAYEQYF. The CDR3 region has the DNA TGCGCCAGCAGACCCGACAGGGCCTACGAGCAGTACTTC.

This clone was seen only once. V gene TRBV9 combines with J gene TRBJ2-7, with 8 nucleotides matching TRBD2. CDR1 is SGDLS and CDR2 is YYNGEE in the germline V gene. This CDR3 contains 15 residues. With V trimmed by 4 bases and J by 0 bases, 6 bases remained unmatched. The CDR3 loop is CASSPLAGSSYEQYF. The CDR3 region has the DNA TGTGCCAGCAGCCCGTTAGCGGGGAGCTCCTACGAGCAGTACTTC.

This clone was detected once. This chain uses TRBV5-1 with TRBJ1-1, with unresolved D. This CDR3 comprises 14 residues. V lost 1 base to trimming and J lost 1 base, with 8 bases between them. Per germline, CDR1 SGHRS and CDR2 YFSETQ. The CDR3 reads CASSLLASNTEAFF. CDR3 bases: TGCGCCAGCAGCTTGTTGGCGTCGAACACTGAAGCTTTCTTT.

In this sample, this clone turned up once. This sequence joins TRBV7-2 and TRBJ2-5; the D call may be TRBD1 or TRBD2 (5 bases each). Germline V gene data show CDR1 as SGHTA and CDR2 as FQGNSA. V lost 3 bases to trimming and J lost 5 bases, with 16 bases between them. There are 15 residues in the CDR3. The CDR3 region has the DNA TGTGCCAGCAGCTTGTCCGGGACCCTGGAGGAGACCCAGTACTTC. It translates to CASSLSGTLEETQYF.

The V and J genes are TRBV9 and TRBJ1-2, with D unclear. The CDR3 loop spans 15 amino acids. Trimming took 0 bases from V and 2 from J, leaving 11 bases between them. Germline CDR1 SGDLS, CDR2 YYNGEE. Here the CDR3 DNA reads TGTGCCAGCAGCGTAGCTCTCGGACTGAACTATGGCTACACCTTC. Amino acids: CASSVALGLNYGYTF.

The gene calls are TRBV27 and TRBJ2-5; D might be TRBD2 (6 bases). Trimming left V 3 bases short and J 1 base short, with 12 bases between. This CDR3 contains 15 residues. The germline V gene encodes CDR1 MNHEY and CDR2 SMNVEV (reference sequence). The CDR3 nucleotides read TGTGCCAGCAGTTTGTCGGGGGAAGCCCAAGAGACCCAGTACTTC. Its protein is CASSLSGEAQETQYF.

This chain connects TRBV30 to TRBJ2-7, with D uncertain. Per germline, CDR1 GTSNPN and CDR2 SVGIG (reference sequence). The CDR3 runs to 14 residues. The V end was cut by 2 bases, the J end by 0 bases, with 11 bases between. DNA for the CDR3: TGTGCCTGGAGTCCCATTGTGTTCTCCTACGAGCAGTACTTC. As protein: CAWSPIVFSYEQYF.

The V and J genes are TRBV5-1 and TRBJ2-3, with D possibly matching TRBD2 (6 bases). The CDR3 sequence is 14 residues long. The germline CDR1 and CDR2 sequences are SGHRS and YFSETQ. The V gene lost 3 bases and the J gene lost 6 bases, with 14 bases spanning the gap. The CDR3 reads CASSSGGIVDTQYF. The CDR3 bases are TGCGCCAGCAGCTCGGGCGGGATCGTGGATACGCAGTATTTT.